Shown below are 2 T cell receptor beta chains from a single sample sequenced in a study of T-cell memory formation after mild COVID-19. TCRdb recomputed calls from the 5' RACE reads with MiXCR, one row per CDR3 protein. Of fewer than 250,000 distinct CDR3 sequences in the sample, around 30% were seen once. The sequencing input was PBMCs or a T cell subset sorted from them (not recorded which). The receptor source for this set is an adult woman who had mild COVID-19 (a few samples of this study predate the infection). Cell type and time point are not known.

This clonotype was counted a few times. This chain links TRBV5-1 with TRBJ2-1; 10 nucleotides align to TRBD2. Germline lookup yields CDR1 SGHRS and CDR2 YFSETQ. With V trimmed by 0 bases and J by 0 bases, 3 bases remained unmatched. The CDR3 consists of 17 residues. CDR3 bases: TGCGCCAGCAGCTTGGGGACTAGCGGTTACTCCTACAATGAGCAGTTCTTC. Its translation is CASSLGTSGYSYNEQFF.

The CDR3 coding sequence is TGTGCCAGCAGTTCAAGGCGGTCGGGCACCGGGGAGCTGTTTTTT. Translating gives CASSSRRSGTGELFF. V usage is TRBV6-2 or TRBV6-3 and J usage is TRBJ2-2; D not resolved. The CDR3 covers 15 residues. CDR1 is MNHEY, CDR2 SVGEGT, per germline. V lost 4 bases and J lost 4, with 13 bases in between.